This section outlines one T cell receptor (beta chain) sequence together with its context. Its antigen remains unknown. The data derive from a study of shared clonotypes between healthy human individuals. Findings of the study overall: The study found lower generation probabilities in non-shared clonotypes than in those shared by all four donors. What rarefaction showed was incomplete sorted-subset sequencing despite large depth.

Several immunoSEQ plates held equal portions of the genomic DNA taken from each subset. Each replicate PCR on the sorted subsets used 200 to 250 ng DNA (about 30,000 T cell genomes). Measured with immunoSEQ multiplex PCR; TCRdb has only the in-frame clones, and not every one. The repertoire includes roughly 2.5 million clones, 90% to 95% of them detected once, and 0.13% to 0.15% sits in the top ten. Trimming cost V 5 bases and J 10 bases; bases outside gene matches: 13. Germline V gene sequence: CDR1 MDHEN, CDR2 SYDVKM. The CDR3 is 14 amino acids. The clonotype was recovered from a man younger than 30 in good health. Sequenced: naive CD4+ T cells sorted from blood. Subset: CD45RA+ positively selected. The gene calls are TRBV28 and TRBJ1-1; 7 bases fit TRBD1. The CDR3, as DNA: TGTGCCAGCAGTCAACAGGGCAGGGGGTTGGGAGCTTTCTTT. It codes for CASSQQGRGLGAFF.